The 30 T cell receptor beta chains presented below share a single source sample, sequenced in a study of OX40 agonist ivuxolimab in advanced cancers. Sequencing used immunoSEQ multiplex PCR; TCRdb keeps in-frame clones, though not all of them. The table records about 110,000 clones, about nine tenths of them present only once. The sequencing here drew on CD4+ or CD8+ T cells sorted from blood, taken in a trial of the OX40 agonist ivuxolimab. The source of these receptors is an adult with an advanced solid tumor such as melanoma, head and neck, liver or kidney cancer.

V usage is TRBV28 and J usage is TRBJ2-5, with D unclear. The CDR3 extends over 14 amino acids. The ends were cut back, 3 bases at V and 2 bases at J, with 10 bases in the middle. Germline CDR1 reads MDHEN; CDR2 reads SYDVKM. The CDR3: CASSFIPPQETQYF. DNA of the CDR3: TGTGCCAGCAGTTTTATCCCGCCACAAGAGACCCAGTACTTC. The full variable domain, completed using reference TRBV28 and TRBJ2-5, is DVKVTQSSRYLVKRTGEKVFLECVQDMDHENMFWYRQDPGLGLRLIYFSYDVKMKEKGDIPEGYSVSREKKERFSLILESASTNQTSMYLCASSFIPPQETQYFGPGTRLLVL.

The chain has TRBV30 and TRBJ1-3; D might be TRBD1 (5 bases). This CDR3 has 11 amino acids. Trimming cost V 8 bases and J 0 bases, with 5 bases left between them. The germline gives CDR1 GTSNPN, CDR2 SVGIG (reference sequence). In nucleotides, the CDR3 is TGTGCCGGGGGCTCTGGAAACACCATATATTTT. This translates into CAGGSGNTIYF. The complete variable domain, with remaining parts taken from reference TRBV30 and TRBJ1-3, reads SQTIHQWPATLVQPVGSPLSLECTVEGTSNPNLYWYRQAAGRGLQLLFYSVGIGQISSEVPQNLSASRPQDRQFILSSKKLLLSDSGFYLCAGGSGNTIYFGEGSWLTVV.

The count of this clone is one. The V and J genes are TRBV25-1 and TRBJ1-1; no reliable D call. Trimming removed 1 base from V and 0 bases from J, with 9 bases in between. The CDR3 loop spans 15 amino acids. Germline assignment: CDR1 MGHDK and CDR2 SYGVNS. The CDR3 reads CASSEWGTMNTEAFF. The CDR3 DNA sequence: TGTGCCAGCAGTGAATGGGGTACCATGAACACTGAAGCTTTCTTT.

The gene calls are TRBV19 and TRBJ1-5; D unclear. The CDR3 is made up of 12 amino acids. V shed 8 bases and J shed 5 bases, with 10 bases lying between them. Germline V gene sequence: CDR1 LNHDA, CDR2 SQIVND (reference sequence). This CDR3 is CASQSMDQPQHF. In DNA, the CDR3 is TGTGCCAGTCAATCGATGGATCAGCCCCAGCATTTT.

The table lists this clone with a count of one. The CDR3 DNA is TGTGCCAGCAGCTTATCAGGAGACTATGGCTACACCTTC. This encodes CASSLSGDYGYTF. The chain carries TRBV7-2 and TRBJ1-2; D remains ambiguous. Germline assignment: CDR1 SGHTA and CDR2 FQGNSA. The CDR3 sequence is 13 residues long. V was cut by 2 bases and J by 3 bases, with 7 bases left in between.

This chain joins TRBV7-2 and TRBJ2-1; D gene unclear. Trimming pared 5 bases from V and 6 bases from J, leaving 8 bases between. CDR3 length equals 12 residues. The V gene's germline CDR1 is SGHTA and CDR2 FQGNSA. CDR3 in DNA: TGTGCCAGCAGCCTATTCCGCAATGAGCAGTTCTTC. This translates into CASSLFRNEQFF.

Here the CDR3 DNA reads TGTGCCAGCAGTAAGGGGGGGCGCGATCAGCCCCAGCATTTT. This gives the protein CASSKGGRDQPQHF. This chain uses TRBV28 with TRBJ1-5, with a possible D match to TRBD1 (6 bases). The CDR3 sequence is 14 residues long. The germline V gene has CDR1 MDHEN and CDR2 SYDVKM. V was shortened by 5 bases and J by 5 bases, with 13 bases between the two germline ends.

V usage is TRBV9 and J usage is TRBJ2-3, with D unresolved. The germline CDR1 and CDR2 sequences are SGDLS and YYNGEE. This CDR3 has 14 amino acids. The germline V and J ends were trimmed by 1 base and 1 base, with 7 bases remaining between them. The CDR3 nucleotides are TGTGCCAGCAGCGTAAGTCCCGGCACAGATACGCAGTATTTT. This translates into CASSVSPGTDTQYF.

The chain links TRBV12-2 to TRBJ2-2; the table calls TRBD2, which could not be checked here. TRBV12-2 is a known pseudogene. This CDR3 has 17 residues. The CDR3 DNA is TGTGCAAGTCGCTTACCGTCGCGGGGGGCGGGGAACGGGGAGCTGTTTTTT. It codes for CASRLPSRGAGNGELFF.

The chain employs TRBV14 and TRBJ1-2, with 7 bases aligning to TRBD1. V lost 0 bases to trimming and J lost 7 bases; unmatched junction nucleotides: 8. Germline V gives CDR1 SGHDN, CDR2 FVKESK. The CDR3 is made up of 15 amino acids. The CDR3 protein is CASSQDFAGGTGYTF. The CDR3 DNA reads TGTGCCAGCAGCCAAGATTTTGCAGGGGGAACTGGCTACACCTTC.

The chain uses TRBV10-1 and TRBJ2-5; 7 bases fit TRBD2. This CDR3 region has 15 residues. Germline CDR1 reads WNHNN; CDR2 reads SYGVQD (reference sequence). After removal of 4 bases from V and 0 bases from J, the junction contained 5 bases not matched to a gene. The CDR3 sequence is CASSGGTTNQETQYF. CDR3 DNA: TGCGCCAGCAGTGGAGGGACTACCAACCAAGAGACCCAGTACTTC.

The rearrangement joins TRBV2 to TRBJ1-2; 7 positions agree with TRBD1. Germline CDR1 and CDR2: SNHLY and FYNNEI. V lost 6 bases, J lost 2 bases, and 3 bases stayed unmatched. This CDR3 contains 13 residues. The DNA for the CDR3 is TGTGCCAGCAGAACGGACAGGAACTATGGCTACACCTTC. This translates into CASRTDRNYGYTF.

This clone was recorded only once. The rearrangement joins TRBV4-3 to TRBJ2-2, with 9 nucleotides matching TRBD2. This CDR3 region has 17 residues. V lost 1 base to trimming and J lost 1 base; unmatched junction nucleotides: 4. The germline V gene encodes CDR1 LGHNA and CDR2 YSLEER. The chain's CDR3 is CASSQAGSGGNTGELFF. CDR3 in DNA: TGCGCCAGCAGCCAAGCCGGTAGCGGGGGGAACACCGGGGAGCTGTTTTTT.

The chain combines TRBV7-9 with TRBJ2-7; 10 nucleotides align to TRBD1. With V trimmed by 0 bases and J by 5 bases, 4 bases remained unmatched. CDR3 length: 15 amino acids. CDR1 and CDR2 from the germline V gene are SEHNR and FQNEAQ (reference sequence). CDR3 loop: CASSLAGQGSHEQYF. The CDR3 nucleotides read TGTGCCAGCAGCTTAGCGGGACAGGGGTCCCACGAGCAGTACTTC.

As to this clone: One end of the junction varies from germline; a read error may be responsible. This chain joins TRBV6-6 and TRBJ2-5; D may match TRBD1 or TRBD2 (6 bases each). Germline assignment: CDR1 MNHNY and CDR2 SVGAGI (reference sequence). The CDR3 is made up of 15 amino acids. CDR3 sequence: CAISGREGGQETQYF. The CDR3 DNA reads as TGTGCCATCAGTGGGCGAGAGGGGGGTCAAGAGACCCAGTACTTC.

The chain has TRBV19 and TRBJ1-1; TRBD1 might be the D (5 bases). CDR1 LNHDA and CDR2 SQIVND come from the germline V gene (reference sequence). Trimming removed 7 bases from V and 10 bases from J, with 7 bases in between. The CDR3 runs to 9 residues. CDR3 nucleotide sequence: TGTGCCAGTAAAACAGGAGCTTTCTTT. Residues: CASKTGAFF.

The rearrangement joins TRBV7-2 to TRBJ2-2; D is uncertain. The CDR3 runs 14 residues. V was pared by 1 base and J by 2 bases, with 5 bases between. From germline, CDR1 is SGHTA and CDR2 FQGNSA. CDR3 coding DNA: TGTGCCAGCAGCTTAGGAACAAACACCGGGGAGCTGTTTTTT. Its protein is CASSLGTNTGELFF.

The chain is built from TRBV27 and TRBJ1-6; unclear D gene. CDR3 length equals 18 residues. CDR1 MNHEY and CDR2 SMNVEV come from the germline V gene (reference sequence). The V gene lost 1 base and the J gene lost 0 bases, with 13 bases spanning the gap. The CDR3 nucleotides are TGTGCCAGCAGTTTATTTGGTAGTCGGAGCTCCTATAATTCACCCCTCCACTTT. Encoded protein: CASSLFGSRSSYNSPLHF.

This chain links TRBV10-3 with TRBJ2-2; no clear D gene. Per germline, CDR1 ENHRY and CDR2 SYGVKD. Trimming removed 10 bases from V and 6 bases from J, with 6 bases in between. The CDR3 is 10 amino acids. CDR3 nucleotides: TGTGCCACAAGGGCCGGGGAGCTGTTTTTT. Its protein is CATRAGELFF.

This chain connects TRBV11-2 to TRBJ2-1; 7 bases agree with TRBD2. The trim removed 5 bases at V and 7 bases at J, leaving 8 bases unmatched. This CDR3 comprises 14 residues. Looked up from germline, CDR1 is SGHAT and CDR2 is FQNNGV. The CDR3 spells CASSPLAGPNEQFF. CDR3 in DNA: TGTGCCAGCAGCCCCTTAGCGGGTCCAAATGAGCAGTTCTTC.

This chain joins TRBV2 and TRBJ1-5; D is unclear. The germline V gene has CDR1 SNHLY and CDR2 FYNNEI. This CDR3 contains 14 residues. The V and J ends lost 4 bases and 2 bases respectively, with 9 bases between them. CDR3 DNA sequence: TGTGCCAGCAGTGGGATGTTCGGCAATCAGCCCCAGCATTTT. It translates to CASSGMFGNQPQHF.

The rearrangement links TRBV5-1 to TRBJ2-3; weak D call: TRBD2 (5 bases). This CDR3 has 15 amino acids. Germline CDR1 is SGHRS and CDR2 is YFSETQ. Trimming left V 0 bases short and J 3 bases short, with 11 bases between. DNA for the CDR3: TGCGCCAGCAGCTTGGTGGGGAGCCGGACAGATACGCAGTATTTT. The encoded protein is CASSLVGSRTDTQYF.

This chain links TRBV28 with TRBJ2-3, with D perhaps given as TRBD1 or TRBD2 (6 bases each). This CDR3 is built from 15 residues. V lost 5 bases and J lost 0, with 12 bases in between. CDR1 and CDR2 from the germline V gene are MDHEN and SYDVKM. The CDR3 region has the DNA TGTGCCAGCAGTCCCGGGGGCTTTAGCACAGATACGCAGTATTTT. Translated, it gives CASSPGGFSTDTQYF.

The chain couples TRBV7-2 to TRBJ2-2; 9 nucleotides line up with TRBD2. Trimming removed 3 bases from V and 1 base from J; junction bases left unmatched: 6. CDR3 length: 17 amino acids. The germline V gene has CDR1 SGHTA and CDR2 FQGNSA. DNA of the CDR3: TGTGCCAGCAGCTTTACGCGGGGGGGCCGGAACACCGGGGAGCTGTTTTTT. Residues: CASSFTRGGRNTGELFF.

This clone was recorded once. This sequence joins TRBV28 and TRBJ1-4, with unresolved D. Germline lookup yields CDR1 MDHEN and CDR2 SYDVKM. The ends were cut back, 10 bases at V and 8 bases at J, with 14 bases in the middle. This CDR3 is built from 12 residues. CDR3 region: CATHQGREKLFF. CDR3 coding DNA: TGTGCCACCCATCAAGGAAGGGAAAAACTGTTTTTT.

The chain joins TRBV6-6 to TRBJ2-2; D gene ambiguous. The CDR3 loop spans 11 amino acids. In germline, CDR1 is MNHNY, CDR2 SVGAGI (reference sequence). The chain's CDR3 is CAARGTGELFF. The CDR3, as DNA: TGTGCGGCCCGAGGCACCGGGGAGCTGTTTTTT.

This rearrangement joins TRBV6-5 to TRBJ1-5, with D tentatively TRBD1 (5 bases). The CDR3 length is 15 residues. CDR1 and CDR2 from the germline V gene are MNHEY and SVGAGI. V lost 5 bases and J 4 bases, leaving 15 bases between the germline ends. The DNA for the CDR3 is TGTGCCAGCAGTCCCAGGGACGGACGGAATCAGCCCCAGCATTTT. This gives the protein CASSPRDGRNQPQHF.

This clone was detected a few times. This chain connects TRBV27 to TRBJ2-3; tentative D call: TRBD1 (5 bases). This CDR3 spans 16 amino acids. Trimming shortened V by 6 bases and J by 1 base, and 17 bases separated the two germline ends. CDR1 MNHEY and CDR2 SMNVEV come from the germline V gene (reference sequence). CDR3 in amino acids: CASRSNGALGTDTQYF. The CDR3 coding sequence is TGTGCCAGCAGGTCTAATGGGGCGTTAGGCACAGATACGCAGTATTTT.

The genes are TRBV5-5 and TRBJ2-5, with no clear D. Trimming removed 6 bases at V and 4 bases at J, with 10 bases between. The germline V gene has CDR1 SGHKS and CDR2 YYEKEE (reference sequence). CDR3 length: 12 residues. CDR3 nucleotide sequence: TGTGCCAGCATCGCCGGATCAGAGACCCAGTACTTC. It codes for CASIAGSETQYF.

This clone showed up just once. V and J are TRBV27 and TRBJ1-5; D is ambiguous. Trimming stripped 1 base from V and 4 bases from J, with 11 bases between. Germline V gives CDR1 MNHEY, CDR2 SMNVEV (reference sequence). The length of the CDR3 is 15 residues. CDR3 in amino acids: CASSLWSSQNQPQHF. The CDR3 region has the DNA TGTGCCAGCAGTTTATGGAGCAGTCAGAATCAGCCCCAGCATTTT.